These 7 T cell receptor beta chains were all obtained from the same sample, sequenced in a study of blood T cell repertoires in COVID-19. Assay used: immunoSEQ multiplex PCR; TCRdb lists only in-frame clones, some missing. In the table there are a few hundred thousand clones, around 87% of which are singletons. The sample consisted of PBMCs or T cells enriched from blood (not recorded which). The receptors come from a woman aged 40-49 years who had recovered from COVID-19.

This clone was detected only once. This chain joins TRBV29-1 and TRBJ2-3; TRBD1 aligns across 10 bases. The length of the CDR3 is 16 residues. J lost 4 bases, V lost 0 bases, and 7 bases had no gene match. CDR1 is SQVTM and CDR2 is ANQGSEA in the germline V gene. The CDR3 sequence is CSVEDAGTGDADTQYF. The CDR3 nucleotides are TGCAGCGTTGAAGATGCCGGGACAGGGGACGCAGATACGCAGTATTTT.

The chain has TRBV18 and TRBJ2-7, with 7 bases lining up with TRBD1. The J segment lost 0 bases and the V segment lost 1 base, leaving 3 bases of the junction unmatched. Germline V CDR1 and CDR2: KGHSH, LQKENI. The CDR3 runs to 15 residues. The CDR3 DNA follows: TGTGCCAGCTCACCACAACAGGGGAGCTCCTACGAGCAGTACTTC. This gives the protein CASSPQQGSSYEQYF.

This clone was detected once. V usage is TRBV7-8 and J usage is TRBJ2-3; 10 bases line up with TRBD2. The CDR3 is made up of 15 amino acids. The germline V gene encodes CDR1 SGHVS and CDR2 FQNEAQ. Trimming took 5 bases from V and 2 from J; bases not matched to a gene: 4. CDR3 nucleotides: TGTGCCAGCAGCCGGACTAGCGGAGACACAGATACGCAGTATTTT. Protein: CASSRTSGDTDTQYF.

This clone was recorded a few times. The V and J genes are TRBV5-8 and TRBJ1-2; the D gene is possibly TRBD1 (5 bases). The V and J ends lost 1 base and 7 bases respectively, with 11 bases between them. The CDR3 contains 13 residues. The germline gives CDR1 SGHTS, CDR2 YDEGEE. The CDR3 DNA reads TGTGCCAGCAGCTTGTGGCAGGGTGGTGGCTACACCTTC. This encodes CASSLWQGGGYTF.

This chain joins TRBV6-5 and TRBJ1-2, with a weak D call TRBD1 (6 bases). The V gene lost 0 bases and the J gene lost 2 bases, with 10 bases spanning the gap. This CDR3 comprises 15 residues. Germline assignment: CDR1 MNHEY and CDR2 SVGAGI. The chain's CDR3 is CASSYSQTGNYGYTF. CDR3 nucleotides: TGTGCCAGCAGTTACTCGCAGACAGGAAACTATGGCTACACCTTC.

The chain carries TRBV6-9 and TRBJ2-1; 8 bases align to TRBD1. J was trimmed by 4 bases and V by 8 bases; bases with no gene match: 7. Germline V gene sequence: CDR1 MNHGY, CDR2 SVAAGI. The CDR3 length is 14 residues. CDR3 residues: CASSHRGEYNEQFF. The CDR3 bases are TGTGCCAGCTCACACAGGGGGGAGTACAATGAGCAGTTCTTC.

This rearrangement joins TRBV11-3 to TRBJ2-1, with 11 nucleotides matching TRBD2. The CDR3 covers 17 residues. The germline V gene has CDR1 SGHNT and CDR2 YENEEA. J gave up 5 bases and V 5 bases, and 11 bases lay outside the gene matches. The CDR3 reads CASSQGDETSGNNEQFF. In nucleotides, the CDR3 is TGTGCCAGCAGCCAGGGGGATGAGACTAGCGGGAACAATGAGCAGTTCTTC.